These 8 T cell receptor beta chains came from one sample sequenced in a study of blood T cell repertoires in COVID-19. TCRdb keeps only in-frame clones here, not all; method: immunoSEQ multiplex PCR. The profile shows 85,000 to 100,000 clones, 75% to 95% of them singletons. Material for sequencing was peripheral blood. The receptors come from a man aged 55 to 70 with acute or convalescent COVID-19.

This sequence joins TRBV6-6 and TRBJ2-3; 16 bases line up with TRBD2. The V and J ends lost 5 bases and 0 bases, in that order; junction bases with no gene match: 5. Per the germline V gene, CDR1 is MNHNY and CDR2 is SVGAGI (reference sequence). The CDR3 covers 18 residues. In DNA form, the CDR3 reads TGTGCCAGCAGTCCCGGGACTAGCGGGGGGGCTAGCACAGATACGCAGTATTTT. This translates into CASSPGTSGGASTDTQYF.

This clone was detected a few times. The CDR3 loop is CASSERADRKGELFF. Written as DNA, the CDR3 is TGTGCCAGCAGTGAAAGGGCGGACAGAAAGGGGGAGCTGTTTTTT. This chain joins TRBV2 and TRBJ2-2, with D possibly being TRBD1 (6 bases). Deletions cut 2 bases from V and 8 bases from J, with 15 bases between. The V gene's germline CDR1 is SNHLY and CDR2 FYNNEI. The CDR3 runs 15 residues.

The chain recombines TRBV7-9 with TRBJ2-1; D is possibly TRBD1 (6 bases). V was clipped by 6 bases and J by 5 bases, with 11 bases between them. The CDR3 is 13 amino acids. The germline gives CDR1 SEHNR, CDR2 FQNEAQ (reference sequence). CDR3 nucleotide sequence: TGTGCCAGCAGAATCTACAGGGACAATGAGCAGTTCTTC. Translating it yields CASRIYRDNEQFF.

The table lists this clone with a count of one. This chain links TRBV14 with TRBJ1-2; D perhaps matches TRBD1 (5 bases). The CDR3 runs to 13 residues. Germline V CDR1 and CDR2: SGHDN, FVKESK. Deletions cut 4 bases from V and 8 bases from J, with 14 bases between. CDR3 loop: CASSPRTSRGYTF. The CDR3 bases are TGTGCCAGCAGCCCACGGACATCGCGCGGCTACACCTTC.

The V and J genes are TRBV12-3 or TRBV12-4 and TRBJ1-2, with 8 positions matching TRBD1. With 6 bases clipped from V and 13 bases from J, the junction kept 7 bases outside the gene matches. The CDR3 is 11 amino acids. This CDR3 is CASRTDRAPTF. The CDR3, as DNA: TGTGCCAGCAGGACGGACAGGGCTCCCACCTTC.

V usage is TRBV19 and J usage is TRBJ1-3, with 7 nucleotides matching TRBD1. V was pared by 9 bases and J by 2 bases, with 4 bases of the junction left unmatched. Germline V gene sequence: CDR1 LNHDA, CDR2 SQIVND (reference sequence). The CDR3 consists of 13 residues. CDR3 bases: TGTGCCAGCCGAGACAGGGCTGGAAACACCATATATTTT. Its protein product is CASRDRAGNTIYF. The full variable domain, in which reference TRBV19 and TRBJ1-3 provide the parts outside the CDR3, is DGGITQSPKYLFRKEGQNVTLSCEQNLNHDAMYWYRQDPGQGLRLIYYSQIVNDFQKGDIAEGYSVSREKKESFPLTVTSAQKNPTAFYLCASRDRAGNTIYFGEGSWLTVV.

V is TRBV2 and J is TRBJ2-1; D is unresolved. CDR1 is SNHLY and CDR2 is FYNNEI in the germline V gene. V was cut by 3 bases and J by 6 bases, with 6 bases left in between. This CDR3 region has 12 residues. In nucleotides, the CDR3 is TGTGCCAGCAGTGAGCGAGGCAATGAGCAGTTCTTC. It translates to CASSERGNEQFF.

The chain carries TRBV11-2 and TRBJ1-1; possibly TRBD1 for D (5 bases). This CDR3 has 13 residues. Germline CDR1 is SGHAT and CDR2 is FQNNGV. The V end lost 1 base, the J end lost 5 bases, and 8 bases lay between the germline ends. The CDR3 region has the DNA TGTGCCAGCAGCTTAGGGGCAGGGACTGAAGCTTTCTTT. Translation: CASSLGAGTEAFF.